Below are 10 T cell receptor beta chains sequenced from a single sample in a study of Graves' ophthalmopathy and Graves' hyperthyroidism. Amplified material comprised TCR beta CDR3 regions derived from RNA transcripts. The authors performed first-round RT-PCR with HTBI primers and then a second-round multiplex PCR. In TCRdb, the multiplex PCR reads were re-called with MiXCR into one record per CDR3 protein. Here the sample spans about 400,000 distinct CDR3 sequences, 15% to 19% being singletons. Material: peripheral blood. Receptors originate from a woman between 18 and 29 years old with stable Graves' hyperthyroidism.

This clonotype was seen at least ten times. This chain joins TRBV18 and TRBJ1-4; a possible D gene is TRBD1 (6 bases). V was pared by 6 bases and J by 4 bases, with 15 bases between. The V gene's germline CDR1 is KGHSH and CDR2 LQKENI. The CDR3 spans 15 residues. The DNA of the CDR3 is TGTGCCAGCTCGCGTCAGGGGCACCATAATGAAAAACTGTTTTTT. This translates into CASSRQGHHNEKLFF. Full variable domain (remainder filled in from reference TRBV18 and TRBJ1-4): NAGVMQNPRHLVRRRGQEARLRCSPMKGHSHVYWYRQLPEEGLKFMVYLQKENIIDESGMPKERFSAEFPKEGPSILRIQQVVRGDSAAYFCASSRQGHHNEKLFFGSGTQLSVL.

This clonotype was found many times. The chain joins TRBV12-3 or TRBV12-4 to TRBJ1-2; D not certain. Trimming removed 2 bases at V and 0 bases at J, with 7 bases between. This CDR3 has 14 amino acids. CDR3 DNA: TGTGCCAGCAGTTTATACAGCTCTAACTATGGCTACACCTTC. As protein: CASSLYSSNYGYTF.

This clonotype was counted at least ten times. The CDR3 protein is CASSLWSLASEAFF. CDR3 bases: TGTGCCAGCAGCTTATGGTCACTGGCATCTGAAGCTTTCTTT. This chain connects TRBV11-2 to TRBJ1-1; D gene uncertain. Germline V gives CDR1 SGHAT, CDR2 FQNNGV. Deletions cut 2 bases from V and 6 bases from J, with 13 bases between. This CDR3 has 14 residues.

There are many counts of this clonotype. The CDR3 nucleotides read TGTGCCAGCAGCCAAGATCTACAAGGGTACACTGAAGCTTTCTTT. This encodes CASSQDLQGYTEAFF. The V call is TRBV14, the J call TRBJ1-1; D is ambiguous. The CDR3 has 15 residues. Trimming cost V 0 bases and J 3 bases, with 11 bases left between them. Germline CDR1 reads SGHDN; CDR2 reads FVKESK.

This clonotype appeared a few times. A much larger clone sits a single nucleotide away, making a read error possible. The CDR3 end shows no conserved phenylalanine or tryptophan, and so a read error is likely. The V and J genes are TRBV24-1 and TRBJ1-2; 8 nucleotides align to TRBD1. With 7 bases clipped from V and 2 bases from J, the junction kept 14 bases outside the gene matches. Germline V gene data show CDR1 as KGHDR and CDR2 as SFDVKD. This CDR3 spans 17 amino acids. The CDR3 region is CATSSGQGEYPNYGYTV. Here the CDR3 DNA reads TGTGCCACCAGCTCCGGACAGGGCGAATACCCAAACTATGGCTACACCGTC.

This chain uses TRBV4-1 with TRBJ2-7; the match to TRBD2 covers 10 bases. The V gene end was trimmed by 4 bases and the J gene end by 7 bases; junction bases not matched to a gene: 10. This CDR3 is built from 15 residues. Germline V lookup: CDR1 MGHRA, CDR2 YSYEKL. In nucleotides, the CDR3 is TGCGCCAGCAGCCCCTCAGCGGGGGGGCCGGGTGAGCAGTACTTC. Translation: CASSPSAGGPGEQYF.

This clonotype was recorded many times. The V gene is TRBV6-2 or TRBV6-3, the J gene TRBJ1-1; no reliable D call. From germline, CDR1 is MNHEY and CDR2 SVGEGT. This CDR3 comprises 15 residues. Trimming removed 6 bases at V and 1 base at J, with 15 bases between. Written as DNA, the CDR3 is TGTGCCAGCAGCATCTGGGAGGGTACGAACACTGAAGCTTTCTTT. Its translation: CASSIWEGTNTEAFF.

J is TRBJ1-3 and V is TRBV4-1; D gene uncertain. V was trimmed by 1 base and J by 2 bases, leaving 9 bases between them. This CDR3 comprises 15 residues. Germline lookup yields CDR1 MGHRA and CDR2 YSYEKL. The CDR3 DNA follows: TGCGCCAGCAGCCAAGGGTTACTTCCTGGAAACACCATATATTTT. This encodes CASSQGLLPGNTIYF.

This clonotype was detected many times. The J gene is TRBJ2-4, the V gene TRBV7-2; TRBD1 matches 7 bases. Germline values: CDR1 SGHTA, CDR2 FQGNSA. CDR3 size: 14 residues. J was trimmed by 6 bases and V by 7 bases; bases with no gene match: 9. CDR3 in DNA: TGTGCCAGCAAACGACAGGGTGGGGGAAACATTCAGTACTTC. It is translated as CASKRQGGGNIQYF.

In this sample, this clonotype turned up many times. This rearrangement joins TRBV20-1 to TRBJ1-2; D remains ambiguous. Trimming removed 4 bases from V and 2 bases from J, with 17 bases in between. The germline CDR1 and CDR2 sequences are DFQATT and SNEGSKA (reference sequence). The CDR3 consists of 15 residues. In DNA form, the CDR3 reads TGCAGTGCTACAACCCCGAGAGACCTCAACTATGGCTACACCTTC. Translated, it gives CSATTPRDLNYGYTF.